A single sample gave rise to the 32 T cell receptor beta chains below, sequenced in a study of blood T cell repertoires in COVID-19 (dated by TCRdb to the early 2020s). Libraries were made using the immunoSEQ multiplex PCR assay. TCRdb retrieved this table from immuneACCESS and kept in-frame rearrangements only. Not all clones are present; in checked studies, unresolved V genes account for under half, and no reason is known for the remainder. The sample table lists approximately 230,000 clones, around 82% of them with a count of one. The top ten constitute 5% to 6% of the sample. The sequenced sample consisted of peripheral blood. Every receptor here comes from a man older than 75 with acute or convalescent COVID-19.

The chain joins TRBV6-4 to TRBJ1-2; 8 nucleotides agree with TRBD1. This CDR3 contains 16 residues. Trimming removed 5 bases from V and 0 bases from J; junction bases left unmatched: 8. Germline V gene lookup returns CDR1 MRHNA and CDR2 SNTAGT. The CDR3 DNA is TGTGCCAGCAGTAGGGCAGGGGGCTCATCTAACTATGGCTACACCTTC. Protein: CASSRAGGSSNYGYTF.

The V gene is TRBV5-1, the J gene TRBJ2-1; D gene ambiguous. Per germline, CDR1 SGHRS and CDR2 YFSETQ. Deletions cut 1 base from V and 7 bases from J, with 6 bases between. CDR3 length: 12 amino acids. The CDR3 DNA sequence: TGCGCCAGCAGCTTGTCTAGTAATGAGCAGTTCTTC. The encoded protein is CASSLSSNEQFF.

The chain carries TRBV24-1 and TRBJ1-5, with D maybe TRBD1 (5 bases). Germline CDR1 and CDR2: KGHDR and SFDVKD. Trimming pared 5 bases from V and 2 bases from J, leaving 9 bases between. The CDR3 covers 14 residues. The CDR3 sequence: CATSGSGRNQPQHF. The CDR3 bases are TGTGCCACCAGTGGTTCAGGGCGCAATCAGCCCCAGCATTTT.

The gene calls are TRBV18 and TRBJ1-5; 7 bases agree with TRBD1. The CDR3 has 13 residues. The J segment lost 8 bases and the V segment lost 6 bases, leaving 7 bases of the junction unmatched. The germline gives CDR1 KGHSH, CDR2 LQKENI. The DNA for the CDR3 is TGTGCCAGCTCCCAAGGGGGCTGGGAGCCCCAGCATTTT. Translating gives CASSQGGWEPQHF.

This clone has a handful of counts. V and J are TRBV18 and TRBJ2-2; the D gene is possibly TRBD1 (5 bases). The CDR3 totals 18 residues. Germline CDR1 KGHSH, CDR2 LQKENI. Trimming cost V 4 bases and J 0 bases, with 18 bases left between them. The CDR3 protein is CASSLSVFGATNTGELFF. DNA of the CDR3: TGTGCCAGCTCACTTTCTGTTTTTGGGGCCACGAACACCGGGGAGCTGTTTTTT.

This clone was seen more than once but under ten times. This chain links TRBV10-3 with TRBJ1-6; unclear D gene. The CDR3 runs to 13 residues. The germline V and J ends were trimmed by 4 bases and 8 bases, with 9 bases remaining between them. Looked up from germline, CDR1 is ENHRY and CDR2 is SYGVKD. This CDR3 reads CAISAGLDSPLHF. DNA of the CDR3: TGTGCCATCAGTGCCGGACTCGATTCACCCCTCCACTTT.

V gene TRBV28 combines with J gene TRBJ2-1, with 11 bases fitting TRBD1. Unmatched junction bases numbered 9, after V lost 5 bases and J lost 6 bases. In germline, CDR1 is MDHEN, CDR2 SYDVKM. The CDR3 contains 16 residues. CDR3 coding DNA: TGTGCCAGCAGTCCTTATCCCGGGACAGGGGGCAATGAGCAGTTCTTC. Amino acid sequence: CASSPYPGTGGNEQFF.

The J gene is TRBJ1-4, the V gene TRBV3-1 (or the pseudogene TRBV3-2); TRBD1 matches at 8 bases. The CDR3 is made up of 15 amino acids. Germline CDR1 and CDR2: LGHDT and YNNKEL (reference sequence). The trim removed 1 base at V and 5 bases at J, leaving 3 bases unmatched. CDR3 nucleotides: TGTGCCAGCAGCCAAGGAGACAGGGGAAATGAAAAACTGTTTTTT. It is translated as CASSQGDRGNEKLFF.

The chain uses TRBV2 and TRBJ1-4; no clear D. This CDR3 has 15 amino acids. Germline V gene lookup returns CDR1 SNHLY and CDR2 FYNNEI. V lost 3 bases to trimming and J lost 2 bases, with 10 bases between them. The DNA for the CDR3 is TGTGCCAGCAGTGAGCACTACGGCACTAATGAAAAACTGTTTTTT. Its translation: CASSEHYGTNEKLFF.

The chain combines TRBV19 with TRBJ2-1, with 7 bases matching TRBD2. The ends lost 7 bases at V and 9 bases at J; junction bases unmatched: 12. This CDR3 has 14 amino acids. The germline gives CDR1 LNHDA, CDR2 SQIVND (reference sequence). CDR3 nucleotides: TGTGCCAGTAATCGGGGAGGGGATAGCGGTGAGCAGTTCTTC. Translation: CASNRGGDSGEQFF.

The table lists this clone with a count of one. J is TRBJ2-1 and V is TRBV25-1, with 10 nucleotides matching TRBD2. Per the germline V gene, CDR1 is MGHDK and CDR2 is SYGVNS. J lost 5 bases, V lost 2 bases, and 3 bases had no gene match. CDR3 length equals 15 residues. The CDR3 DNA is TGTGCCAGCAGTGAAACTAGCGGGACTCACAATGAGCAGTTCTTC. It translates to CASSETSGTHNEQFF. Looking up the rest from reference TRBV25-1 and TRBJ2-1 gives the full variable domain: EADIYQTPRYLVIGTGKKITLECSQTMGHDKMYWYQQDPGMELHLIHYSYGVNSTEKGDLSSESTVSRIRTEHFPLTLESARPSHTSQYLCASSETSGTHNEQFFGPGTRLTVL.

The chain uses TRBV12-3 or TRBV12-4 and TRBJ2-2, with D perhaps TRBD2 (5 bases). The CDR3 is 13 residues long. Trimming pared 7 bases from V and 6 bases from J, leaving 12 bases between. CDR3 sequence (DNA): TGTGCCAGCAACTATAGAGGGCCCGGGGAGCTGTTTTTT. Encoded protein: CASNYRGPGELFF.

Worth noting for this clone: The sample holds other DNA sequences that translate to the same CDR3. The J gene is TRBJ1-1, the V gene TRBV15; possible D gene TRBD1, 5 bases. CDR1 and CDR2 from the germline V gene are LNHNV and YYDKDF (reference sequence). The CDR3 extends over 13 amino acids. V was cut by 1 base and J by 5 bases, with 8 bases left in between. CDR3 nucleotides: TGTGCCACCAGCAGAGGCGGGGGGACTGAAGCTTTCTTT. Amino acids: CATSRGGGTEAFF.

The chain uses TRBV25-1 and TRBJ2-5; D is uncertain. Per germline, CDR1 MGHDK and CDR2 SYGVNS. There are 15 residues in the CDR3. V lost 3 bases, J lost 3 bases, and 14 bases lay in between. CDR3 coding DNA: TGTGCCAGCAGTGATTTAACCCGAGAGAAAGAGACCCAGTACTTC. It yields the protein CASSDLTREKETQYF.

The rearrangement joins TRBV12-3 or TRBV12-4 to TRBJ2-7; D is unresolved. Trimming took 5 bases from V and 6 from J, leaving 14 bases between them. The CDR3 totals 13 residues. In DNA, the CDR3 is TGTGCCAGCAGTCTCTCTTTTGGCGGCGAGCAGTACTTC. It specifies CASSLSFGGEQYF.

CDR3 DNA: TGTGCCAGCTCACCACCGGTCGGGACTGACACTAACTATGGCTACACCTTC. As protein: CASSPPVGTDTNYGYTF. The rearrangement uses TRBV18 and TRBJ1-2, with D maybe TRBD1 (5 bases). The CDR3 covers 17 residues. V shed 0 bases and J shed 0 bases, with 14 bases lying between them. In germline, CDR1 is KGHSH, CDR2 LQKENI.

This chain joins TRBV3-1 (or the pseudogene TRBV3-2) and TRBJ2-1; D perhaps matches TRBD1 (5 bases). V was shortened by 1 base and J by 5 bases, with 12 bases between the two germline ends. CDR1 is LGHDT, CDR2 YNNKEL, per germline (reference sequence). CDR3 length: 15 amino acids. CDR3 sequence: CASSQGFGQNNEQFF. The CDR3 bases are TGTGCCAGCAGCCAAGGCTTCGGACAAAACAATGAGCAGTTCTTC.

The chain joins TRBV6-2 or TRBV6-3 to TRBJ1-1; D not resolved. Trimming removed 0 bases at V and 7 bases at J, with 12 bases between. The CDR3 runs to 14 residues. Germline values: CDR1 MNHEY, CDR2 SVGEGT. CDR3 in DNA: TGTGCCAGCAGTTACTCGAGGGCGCTCAGTGAAGCTTTCTTT. This translates into CASSYSRALSEAFF.

The chain is built from TRBV6-1 and TRBJ1-5; TRBD1 might be the D (5 bases). The germline V gene encodes CDR1 MNHNS and CDR2 SASEGT. This CDR3 spans 16 amino acids. V lost 4 bases and J lost 5, with 18 bases in between. DNA for the CDR3: TGTGCCAGCAGTGGCCCTCGGGGGGAGCGCTATCAGCCCCAGCATTTT. Its protein is CASSGPRGERYQPQHF.

The genes are TRBV5-1 and TRBJ2-1, with TRBD1 matching over 7 bases. The V segment lost 7 bases and the J segment 0 bases; nucleotides outside the gene matches: 1. CDR1 and CDR2 from the germline V gene are SGHRS and YFSETQ. The CDR3 extends over 13 amino acids. The CDR3 is CASWDSSYNEQFF. CDR3 in DNA: TGCGCCAGCTGGGACAGCTCCTACAATGAGCAGTTCTTC.

The V and J genes are TRBV28 and TRBJ2-5; possibly TRBD1 for D (5 bases). V lost 4 bases and J lost 1, with 16 bases in between. The CDR3 extends over 16 amino acids. Germline CDR1 and CDR2: MDHEN and SYDVKM. CDR3 residues: CASSSRPARVQETQYF. CDR3 nucleotides: TGTGCCAGCAGTTCACGTCCTGCCAGGGTCCAAGAGACCCAGTACTTC. The full variable domain, rest sourced from reference TRBV28 and TRBJ2-5, is DVKVTQSSRYLVKRTGEKVFLECVQDMDHENMFWYRQDPGLGLRLIYFSYDVKMKEKGDIPEGYSVSREKKERFSLILESASTNQTSMYLCASSSRPARVQETQYFGPGTRLLVL.

This chain links TRBV5-1 with TRBJ2-7; D remains unclear. This CDR3 is 14 amino acids long. V shed 5 bases and J shed 0 bases, with 12 bases lying between them. Germline V gene lookup returns CDR1 SGHRS and CDR2 YFSETQ. The CDR3 coding sequence is TGCGCCAGCAGTTTGACACCGGGCTCCTACGAGCAGTACTTC. This translates into CASSLTPGSYEQYF.

The chain recombines TRBV7-3 with TRBJ2-1; the match to TRBD1 covers 8 bases. This CDR3 is built from 16 residues. The V and J ends lost 1 base and 8 bases, in that order; junction bases with no gene match: 10. The germline gives CDR1 SGHTA, CDR2 FQGTGA. The CDR3 protein is CASSLNSRTGFDEQFF. DNA of the CDR3: TGTGCCAGCAGCTTAAATTCCCGGACAGGGTTCGATGAGCAGTTCTTC.

V gene TRBV3-1 (or the pseudogene TRBV3-2) combines with J gene TRBJ2-6; D is ambiguous. V lost 5 bases and J 0 bases, leaving 8 bases between the germline ends. From germline, CDR1 is LGHDT and CDR2 YNNKEL (reference sequence). The CDR3 consists of 15 residues. The CDR3, as DNA: TGTGCCAGCAGCAGGAGCTACTCTGGGGCCAACGTCCTGACTTTC. The encoded protein is CASSRSYSGANVLTF.

In the case of this clone: Distinct nucleotide sequences in the sample also encode this CDR3. J is TRBJ2-3 and V is TRBV18; 14 positions agree with TRBD2. J gave up 1 base and V 5 bases, and 2 bases lay outside the gene matches. This CDR3 spans 16 amino acids. The germline CDR1 and CDR2 sequences are KGHSH and LQKENI. CDR3 nucleotides: TGTGCCAGCTCATCGGGACTAGCGGGAGGCACAGATACGCAGTATTTT. As protein: CASSSGLAGGTDTQYF.

The chain carries TRBV5-4 and TRBJ1-6; TRBD1 might be the D (6 bases). With 3 bases removed from V and 4 bases from J, the gap between germline ends came to 14 bases. This CDR3 is 16 amino acids long. Germline CDR1 SGHNT, CDR2 YYREEE (reference sequence). The CDR3 loop reads CASSSGGGAYNSPLHF. The CDR3 DNA sequence: TGTGCCAGCAGCTCCGGTGGGGGCGCGTATAATTCACCCCTCCACTTT.

This clone occurred once. The chain uses TRBV28 and TRBJ2-2, with 8 positions matching TRBD2. V gave up 6 bases and J gave up 5 bases; unmatched junction bases: 5. The CDR3 contains 14 residues. Germline V gene lookup returns CDR1 MDHEN and CDR2 SYDVKM. Here the CDR3 reads CASRPAGATGELFF. The CDR3 region has the DNA TGTGCCAGCAGGCCAGCGGGGGCGACCGGGGAGCTGTTTTTT.

CDR3 in DNA: TGTGCCAGCAGTCTGACAGGGGCCTACAACTATGGCTACACCTTC. This codes for CASSLTGAYNYGYTF. The J gene is TRBJ1-2, the V gene TRBV6-2 or TRBV6-3; 8 bases map to TRBD1. Germline V gene lookup returns CDR1 MNHEY and CDR2 SVGEGT. V lost 5 bases to trimming and J lost 2 bases; unmatched junction nucleotides: 7. This CDR3 has 15 amino acids.

This chain joins TRBV5-1 and TRBJ1-1, with D unresolved. CDR1 and CDR2 from the germline V gene are SGHRS and YFSETQ. V was pared by 0 bases and J by 5 bases, with 8 bases between. This CDR3 comprises 13 residues. CDR3 region: CASSLVARTEAFF. The CDR3 DNA follows: TGCGCCAGCAGCTTGGTGGCCAGAACTGAAGCTTTCTTT.

The genes are TRBV7-2 and TRBJ2-3; 11 nucleotides align to TRBD2. Germline V gives CDR1 SGHTA, CDR2 FQGNSA. V was clipped by 5 bases and J by 6 bases; unmatched bases: 13. CDR3 size: 17 residues. CDR3 residues: CASSPRLTSGSRDTQYF. The CDR3 nucleotides read TGTGCCAGCAGCCCCCGCCTTACTAGCGGGAGTAGGGATACGCAGTATTTT.

This chain links TRBV4-1 with TRBJ1-4; 7 bases fit TRBD1. After removal of 2 bases from V and 4 bases from J, the junction contained 4 bases not matched to a gene. The CDR3 sequence is 15 residues long. Germline-derived CDR1 and CDR2 are MGHRA and YSYEKL. The CDR3 DNA follows: TGCGCCAGCAGCCAAACAGGGGCTGTTAATGAAAAACTGTTTTTT. Encoded protein: CASSQTGAVNEKLFF.

Only a few counts were recorded for this clone. The V and J genes are TRBV28 and TRBJ2-7; no reliable D call. Germline V CDR1 and CDR2: MDHEN, SYDVKM. The CDR3 length is 15 residues. Trimming left V 4 bases short and J 0 bases short, with 13 bases between. The CDR3 loop reads CASSSPSERSYEQYF. The CDR3 DNA reads as TGTGCCAGCAGTTCCCCTTCAGAACGCTCCTACGAGCAGTACTTC.